These 5 T cell receptor beta chains were sequenced from one sample in a study of T cells expressing NK-cell markers. Using the 5' RACE reads, TCRdb records one entry per CDR3 protein without DNA. Its listing shows 400,000 to 550,000 distinct CDR3 sequences. The sequenced material came from blood T cells: a sorted CD56 or NKG2C T cell subset, CD4+ or CD8+ T cells, or bulk PBMC T cells (not recorded which). Receptors originate from a woman between 18 and 75 years old in good health.

The V and J genes are TRBV27 and TRBJ2-7. The CDR3 spans 13 residues. Germline-derived CDR1 and CDR2 are MNHEY and SMNVEV (reference sequence). This CDR3 reads CASSRTDRYEQYF.

The chain is built from TRBV11-2 and TRBJ2-5; TCRdb names TRBD1, which stays unverified in the absence of DNA. This CDR3 has 13 amino acids. CDR1 is SGHAT, CDR2 FQNNGV, per germline. The CDR3 sequence is CASSGPLRETQYF.

The chain couples TRBV5-1 to TRBJ2-3; TCRdb proposes TRBD2, but this gene call is untestable without DNA. CDR1 is SGHRS and CDR2 is YFSETQ in the germline V gene. The CDR3 spans 16 residues. This CDR3 reads CASSLRAAGGPDTQYF.

The chain has TRBV20-1 and TRBJ2-5; TCRdb's assignment of TRBD1 cannot be checked, as there is no DNA. Germline-derived CDR1 and CDR2 are DFQATT and SNEGSKA (reference sequence). This CDR3 is 14 amino acids long. CDR3 region: CSAPWGLGPETQYF.

This sequence joins TRBV3-1 and TRBJ2-5. This CDR3 contains 14 residues. CDR1 and CDR2 from the germline V gene are LGHDT and YNNKEL (reference sequence). This CDR3 is CASSQTFSQETQYF.